The present entry profiles one T cell receptor (beta chain) with its context. The antigen remains unidentified. The entry originates in a study of CD8 T cells in ankylosing spondylitis. General study points: With a CD8+ phenotype, disease-linked clones were relatively rare in peripheral blood. Reportedly, matched ankylosing spondylitis synovial fluid was significantly enriched for disease-linked clones. A TCR beta motif of eight or nine highly homologous variants seemed to mark ankylosing spondylitis blood. Earlier authors reported some of these motif variants in reactive arthritis synovial fluid and blood.

TCRdb re-called the 5' RACE reads with MiXCR, one entry per CDR3 protein. Here the sample spans roughly 440,000 distinct CDR3 sequences, roughly 15% being singletons. V trimming: 5 bases; J trimming: 6 bases; junction bases outside the gene matches: 11. CDR3 length: 16 residues. The germline CDR1 and CDR2 sequences are MDHEN and SYDVKM. The sample comprised blood, either unsorted or a sorted T cell fraction (not recorded which). This sequence joins TRBV28 and TRBJ2-2; 8 bases are shared with TRBD1. This TCR was recovered from a male donor with ankylosing spondylitis. This chain's CDR3 is CASSPPPDRGPGELFF. The DNA of the CDR3 is TGTGCCAGCAGTCCGCCTCCCGACAGGGGCCCCGGGGAGCTGTTTTTT.